These T cell receptor beta chains were read from a single sample in a study of blood T cell repertoires in COVID-19. Data came from immunoSEQ multiplex PCR; TCRdb stores just in-frame clones and leaves some out. The table shows approximately 74,000 clones, with about 91% occurring only once. Sequenced sample: peripheral blood. The receptors shown here come from a woman in her fifties or sixties with active COVID-19. Each CDR3 is given with its conserved first and last residue. The D gene is left open where the match is weak. The listing skips clone size in some rows; elsewhere it reads once, few, many or a size class.

d_call: -
v_call: TRBV28
j_call: TRBJ1-2
clone_size: -
cdr3_nt: TGTGCCAGCAGATCGGGGGTTTCTTGGGGCTACACCTTC
cdr3_aa: CASRSGVSWGYTF

d_call: TRBD2
v_call: TRBV11-3
j_call: TRBJ2-5
clone_size: -
cdr3_nt: TGTGCCAGCAGCCCGAGGGCGGGAGTGGGAGAGACCCAGTACTTC
cdr3_aa: CASSPRAGVGETQYF

d_call: -
v_call: TRBV7-2
j_call: TRBJ2-3
clone_size: -
cdr3_nt: TGTGCCAGCAGCCCCCCGTCAGATACGCAGTATTTT
cdr3_aa: CASSPPSDTQYF

d_call: TRBD2
v_call: TRBV3-1/TRBV3-2
j_call: TRBJ2-7
clone_size: -
cdr3_nt: TGTGCCAGCAGCCAAGGGGGACTAGCGGGAGGGAGGTGGGAGCAGTACTTC
cdr3_aa: CASSQGGLAGGRWEQYF

d_call: TRBD2
v_call: TRBV7-9
j_call: TRBJ2-1
clone_size: once
cdr3_nt: TGTGCCAGCAGCTTTATAGGGGCAGAGCGGGAGCCCCATGAGCAGTTCTTC
cdr3_aa: CASSFIGAEREPHEQFF

d_call: TRBD2
v_call: TRBV24-1
j_call: TRBJ2-3
clone_size: -
cdr3_nt: TGTGCCGCGGGAGGCGGAGATACGCAGTATTTT
cdr3_aa: CAAGGGDTQYF

d_call: -
v_call: TRBV7-9
j_call: TRBJ2-7
clone_size: -
cdr3_nt: TGTGCCAGCAGCTCCCGGGAAGGCGCCTGGGTCGAGCAGTACTTC
cdr3_aa: CASSSREGAWVEQYF

d_call: TRBD2
v_call: TRBV25-1
j_call: TRBJ2-3
clone_size: -
cdr3_nt: TGTGCCAGCAGTGAACCCCTAGCGGGAGACGCAGATACGCAGTATTTT
cdr3_aa: CASSEPLAGDADTQYF

d_call: TRBD2
v_call: TRBV28
j_call: TRBJ2-1
clone_size: once
cdr3_nt: TGTGCCAGCAGTTTAAAGGGGCTAGCGGGCACGTTTACTTCGCAGTTCTTC
cdr3_aa: CASSLKGLAGTFTSQFF

d_call: -
v_call: TRBV7-2
j_call: TRBJ2-3
clone_size: -
cdr3_nt: TGTGCCAGCAGCTCCCGGAGCGGGACAACTGATACGCAGTATTTT
cdr3_aa: CASSSRSGTTDTQYF

d_call: TRBD1
v_call: TRBV4-1
j_call: TRBJ1-6
clone_size: -
cdr3_nt: TGCGCCAGCAGCCAAGTTCCGGGACAGCAAACCGGGTCCTATAATTCACCCCTCCACTTT
cdr3_aa: CASSQVPGQQTGSYNSPLHF

d_call: -
v_call: TRBV2
j_call: TRBJ2-2
clone_size: -
cdr3_nt: TGTGCCAGCTGCACAGGTTTTTCCGGGGAGCTGTTTTTT
cdr3_aa: CASCTGFSGELFF

d_call: -
v_call: TRBV2
j_call: TRBJ2-2
clone_size: -
cdr3_nt: TGTGCCAGCGTCCCCCTAGGGAACACCGGGGAGCTGTTTTTT
cdr3_aa: CASVPLGNTGELFF

d_call: -
v_call: TRBV28
j_call: TRBJ1-1
clone_size: once
cdr3_nt: TGTGCCAGCAGTTCGCGGACAAGGGCTTTCTTT
cdr3_aa: CASSSRTRAFF

d_call: -
v_call: TRBV30
j_call: TRBJ1-3
clone_size: -
cdr3_nt: TGTGCCTGGAGTGTTTTATCTGGAAACACCATATATTTT
cdr3_aa: CAWSVLSGNTIYF

d_call: -
v_call: TRBV4-1
j_call: TRBJ2-4
clone_size: -
cdr3_nt: TGCGCCAGCAGCCAAGACGCAGGGGTGCAAAACATTCAGTACTTC
cdr3_aa: CASSQDAGVQNIQYF

d_call: -
v_call: TRBV21-1
j_call: TRBJ1-5
clone_size: once
cdr3_nt: TGTGCCAGCAGCTTACGAACGAGGGCGGGCCCCCACCTTTATAGCAATCAGCCCCAGCATTTT
cdr3_aa: CASSLRTRAGPHLYSNQPQHF

d_call: -
v_call: TRBV19
j_call: TRBJ1-5
clone_size: -
cdr3_nt: TGTGCCAGTAACCCTCTTTCGGGGTCTAGCAATCAGCCCCAGCATTTT
cdr3_aa: CASNPLSGSSNQPQHF

d_call: TRBD2
v_call: TRBV9
j_call: TRBJ2-5
clone_size: -
cdr3_nt: TGTGCCAGCAGCGTAGTAGCGGGGGGTTCAGAGACCCAGTACTTC
cdr3_aa: CASSVVAGGSETQYF

d_call: TRBD2
v_call: TRBV9
j_call: TRBJ2-7
clone_size: once
cdr3_nt: TGTGCCAGCAGCTCCCACAGTAGCGGGAGGCCTCCCTACGAGCAGTACTTC
cdr3_aa: CASSSHSSGRPPYEQYF

d_call: TRBD2
v_call: TRBV5-5
j_call: TRBJ2-3
clone_size: -
cdr3_nt: TGTGCCAGCAGCCCAGGACTAGCGGGGGCCACAGATACGCAGTATTTT
cdr3_aa: CASSPGLAGATDTQYF

d_call: TRBD1
v_call: TRBV6-6
j_call: TRBJ1-2
clone_size: -
cdr3_nt: TGTGCCAGCAAGGGACAGGGTGCTGGTTTTCATGGCTACACCTTC
cdr3_aa: CASKGQGAGFHGYTF

d_call: -
v_call: TRBV13
j_call: TRBJ2-7
clone_size: -
cdr3_nt: TGTGCCAGCAGCCAAGGGGCCGAGCAGTACTTC
cdr3_aa: CASSQGAEQYF

d_call: -
v_call: TRBV6-6
j_call: TRBJ2-7
clone_size: few
cdr3_nt: TGTGCCAGCAGTTACTCTGGGGCAGGGGTGCGCGAGCAGTACTTC
cdr3_aa: CASSYSGAGVREQYF

d_call: -
v_call: TRBV19
j_call: TRBJ1-1
clone_size: -
cdr3_nt: TGTGCCAGTAGTATAGGGCAGGGGTTTACTGAAGCTTTCTTT
cdr3_aa: CASSIGQGFTEAFF

d_call: TRBD2
v_call: TRBV28
j_call: TRBJ2-1
clone_size: -
cdr3_nt: TGTGCCAGCAAGCCCCTCCGGGCTAGCGGGAGCAATGAGCAGTTCTTC
cdr3_aa: CASKPLRASGSNEQFF